This T cell receptor beta chain was profiled in a study of post-analysis software for immune sequencing data. About the research overall: Multiple sclerosis in the patients followed relapsing-remitting, secondary progressive and progressive-relapsing courses. Study-wide results and caveats: Analysis by F measure revealed that same-batch samples clustered strongly together.

Only a few counts were recorded for this clonotype. Its specificity is unknown. cDNA libraries for TCR beta contained unique molecular identifiers. TCRdb redid the calling of the PCR reads with MiXCR, one entry per CDR3 protein. The sample carries 700,000 to 800,000 distinct CDR3 sequences, 30% recorded once. The sequenced sample was blood. The receptor was isolated from a girl aged 5-17 years with multiple sclerosis.

The CDR3: CASSWLAGGGGYEQYF. The CDR3 bases are TGTGCCAGCAGTTGGCTAGCGGGAGGTGGCGGCTACGAGCAGTACTTC. The chain recombines TRBV6-6 with TRBJ2-7, with TRBD2 matching over 11 bases. The CDR3 sequence is 16 residues long. CDR1 and CDR2 from the germline V gene are MNHNY and SVGAGI (reference sequence). V shed 4 bases and J 3 bases; nucleotides not matched to a gene: 8.